This T cell receptor (beta chain) was sequenced in a study of blood T cell repertoires in COVID-19. The repertoire was sequenced with immunoSEQ multiplex PCR; TCRdb's copy has only in-frame clones and lacks some. The table includes 12,000 or so clones, just over 70% detected once. This CDR3 region has 15 residues. V was trimmed by 6 bases and J by 0 bases, leaving 12 bases between them. The germline CDR1 and CDR2 sequences are SNHLY and FYNNEI. The chain links TRBV2 to TRBJ1-3, with D unresolved. Sample: peripheral blood. The source is a man aged 60-69 years with COVID-19, enrolled during active disease. CDR3 region: CASRLTDNSGNTIYF. In DNA form, the CDR3 reads TGTGCCAGCAGGCTTACTGACAACTCTGGAAACACCATATATTTT.